The 19 T cell receptor beta chains reported below all come from one sample, sequenced in a study of early T cells in non-severe SARS-CoV-2 infection. A single record per CDR3 protein comes from TCRdb applying MiXCR to the 5' RACE reads. The sample has under 80,000 distinct CDR3 sequences; 11% are singletons. The sample consisted of whole blood. These receptor sequences come from an adult who was a healthcare worker with PCR-confirmed SARS-CoV-2 infection or an uninfected control (not recorded which).

This clonotype was counted at least ten times. This chain connects TRBV10-1 to TRBJ1-1; no firm D call. V lost 0 bases, J lost 0 bases, and 8 bases lay in between. The CDR3 spans 15 residues. Germline CDR1 WNHNN, CDR2 SYGVQD (reference sequence). CDR3 protein: CASSESTSMNTEAFF. For the CDR3, the DNA is TGCGCCAGCAGTGAGTCTACGAGTATGAACACTGAAGCTTTCTTT.

This clonotype was detected ten times or more. The chain combines TRBV7-9 with TRBJ2-6, with no clear D. Germline lookup yields CDR1 SEHNR and CDR2 FQNEAQ (reference sequence). The CDR3 runs 13 residues. Deletions cut 10 bases from V and 4 bases from J, with 11 bases between. CDR3 region: CAIPGYGANVLTF. The CDR3 coding sequence is TGTGCCATTCCCGGGTACGGGGCCAACGTCCTGACTTTC. Full variable domain (remainder filled in from reference TRBV7-9 and TRBJ2-6): DTGVSQNPRHKITKRGQNVTFRCDPISEHNRLYWYRQTLGQGPEFLTYFQNEAQLEKSRLLSDRFSAERPKGSFSTLEIQRTEQGDSAMYLCAIPGYGANVLTFGAGSRLTVL.

This clonotype has ten or more counts. V and J are TRBV12-3 or TRBV12-4 and TRBJ1-5, with TRBD1 identical over 9 bases. V lost 5 bases and J lost 5; bases outside the gene matches: 7. There are 15 residues in the CDR3. This CDR3 is CASSPPGTGHQPQHF. The DNA for the CDR3 is TGTGCCAGCAGTCCCCCCGGGACAGGGCATCAGCCCCAGCATTTT.

Ten or more counts support this clonotype. This chain uses TRBV5-1 with TRBJ2-5, with TRBD2 matching over 12 bases. This CDR3 has 15 residues. From germline, CDR1 is SGHRS and CDR2 YFSETQ. V shed 3 bases and J 7 bases; nucleotides not matched to a gene: 7. CDR3 residues: CASSSLAGGRGTQYF. DNA of the CDR3: TGCGCCAGCAGCTCACTAGCGGGGGGCCGAGGGACCCAGTACTTC.

About this clonotype: Possible read error: a much larger clone is one base away. CDR3: CASSLALTLDKQYF. The CDR3 region has the DNA TGCGCCAGCAGCTTGGCCCTGACCCTGGACAAGCAGTACTTC. The chain couples TRBV5-1 to TRBJ2-7, with a weak D call TRBD1 (5 bases). Germline V gene data show CDR1 as SGHRS and CDR2 as YFSETQ. Trimming took 0 bases from V and 8 from J, leaving 15 bases between them. The CDR3 contains 14 residues.

This clonotype was recorded at least ten times. The chain uses TRBV11-2 and TRBJ2-4; 7 nucleotides line up with TRBD2. Germline assignment: CDR1 SGHAT and CDR2 FQNNGV. V was clipped by 3 bases and J by 8 bases; unmatched bases: 7. The CDR3 is made up of 14 amino acids. CDR3 sequence (DNA): TGTGCCAGCAGCTTCATCGGCCTAGCGGACATTCAGTACTTC. Protein sequence: CASSFIGLADIQYF.

This clonotype was detected only a few times. The V gene is TRBV4-2, the J gene TRBJ2-1; the D call may be TRBD1 or TRBD2 (6 bases each). This CDR3 has 14 amino acids. Germline loops: CDR1 LGHNA, CDR2 YNFKEQ. The V and J ends lost 6 bases and 7 bases respectively, with 16 bases between them. The CDR3 spells CASRFSGAGNEQFF. DNA of the CDR3: TGTGCCAGCAGGTTTTCGGGGGCCGGAAATGAGCAGTTCTTC.

This clonotype was picked up a small number of times. One end of the junction fails to match germline, which may point to a read error. The chain couples TRBV6-5 to TRBJ2-7, with D perhaps matching TRBD2 (6 bases). This CDR3 is built from 13 residues. CDR1 is MNHEY and CDR2 is SVGAGI in the germline V gene. Here the CDR3 DNA reads TGCGCCAGCAGTGGGGAGGTGGGCTACGAGCAGTACTTC. Protein sequence: CASSGEVGYEQYF.

This clonotype has a count of ten or more. The chain is built from TRBV20-1 and TRBJ2-7; 7 bases match TRBD1. Germline trimming cut 4 bases from V and 2 bases from J; bases unmatched to any gene: 5. In germline, CDR1 is DFQATT, CDR2 SNEGSKA (reference sequence). The CDR3 extends over 13 amino acids. CDR3 DNA sequence: TGCAGTGCTAAAGGGGGCAGCCCCTACGAGCAGTACTTC. Translated: CSAKGGSPYEQYF.

The CDR3 loop reads CSAPRAGHGYTF. The CDR3 DNA sequence: TGCAGCGCCCCCCGTGCCGGACATGGCTACACCTTC. The gene calls are TRBV29-1 and TRBJ1-2; D gene unclear. Germline V gene sequence: CDR1 SQVTM, CDR2 ANQGSEA. The CDR3 runs 12 residues. The germline V and J ends were trimmed by 7 bases and 6 bases, with 15 bases remaining between them.

The chain is built from TRBV20-1 and TRBJ2-7, with 11 bases that match TRBD2. Trimming took 2 bases from V and 0 from J; bases not matched to a gene: 3. CDR1 is DFQATT, CDR2 SNEGSKA, per germline (reference sequence). The length of the CDR3 is 15 residues. CDR3 in DNA: TGCAGTGCTAGAATGACTAGCGGGATCTCCTACGAGCAGTACTTC. Its translation is CSARMTSGISYEQYF.

At least ten counts were recorded for this clonotype. This chain uses TRBV29-1 with TRBJ2-1, with 8 bases aligning to TRBD2. The germline gives CDR1 SQVTM, CDR2 ANQGSEA. There are 16 residues in the CDR3. V was pared by 8 bases and J by 1 base, with 13 bases of the junction left unmatched. The CDR3 sequence: CSSRRISGSSYNEQFF. The CDR3, as DNA: TGCAGCTCCCGTCGTATCAGCGGGAGTTCCTACAATGAGCAGTTCTTC.

About this clonotype: A much larger clonotype is one base distant, so this may be a read error. The V and J genes are TRBV7-3 and TRBJ2-1; D call uncertain. Per germline, CDR1 SGHTA and CDR2 FQGTGA. The CDR3 spans 12 residues. V shed 6 bases and J shed 12 bases, with 15 bases lying between them. The CDR3 DNA is TGTGCCAGCAGGGGGAAACCGGGTATGCAGTTCTTC. Residues: CASRGKPGMQFF. Combining the CDR3 with reference TRBV7-3 and TRBJ2-1 gives the whole variable domain GAGVSQTPSNKVTEKGKYVELRCDPISGHTALYWYRQSLGQGPEFLIYFQGTGAADDSGLPNDRFFAVRPEGSVSTLKIQRTERGDSAVYLCASRGKPGMQFFGPGTRLTVL.

This clonotype came up many times. CDR3 sequence: CAITSGEPPYEQYF. CDR3 nucleotide sequence: TGTGCCATCACCTCGGGAGAGCCCCCCTACGAGCAGTACTTC. V is TRBV10-3 and J is TRBJ2-7; D is possibly TRBD2 (6 bases). The ends were cut back, 7 bases at V and 2 bases at J, with 15 bases in the middle. Per germline, CDR1 ENHRY and CDR2 SYGVKD. The CDR3 runs 14 residues.

Ten or more counts support this clonotype. V and J are TRBV6-2 or TRBV6-3 and TRBJ2-4; perhaps TRBD1 as D (6 bases). Germline lookup yields CDR1 MNHEY and CDR2 SVGEGT. The V and J ends lost 11 bases and 0 bases respectively, with 14 bases between them. The CDR3 loop spans 14 amino acids. CDR3 in amino acids: CAGPQGLAKNIQYF. In DNA, the CDR3 is TGTGCCGGACCACAGGGTCTAGCCAAAAACATTCAGTACTTC.

This clonotype was found a few times. V is TRBV12-3 or TRBV12-4 and J is TRBJ1-4; 7 bases agree with TRBD1. There are 17 residues in the CDR3. Losses at the gene ends were 5 bases for V and 0 bases for J; bases not matched to a gene: 9. CDR3 DNA sequence: TGTGCCAGCAGTCCCTGGACAGGACTTGCAACTAATGAAAAACTGTTTTTT. This translates into CASSPWTGLATNEKLFF.

There are many counts of this clonotype. The rearrangement joins TRBV6-1 to TRBJ2-7; 8 bases are a match to TRBD1. J lost 3 bases, V lost 4 bases, and 8 bases had no gene match. In germline, CDR1 is MNHNS, CDR2 SASEGT. The CDR3 spans 15 residues. CDR3 sequence reads: CASSGRTGTFYEQYF. CDR3 DNA sequence: TGTGCCAGCAGTGGGCGGACAGGGACCTTCTACGAGCAGTACTTC.

This sequence joins TRBV11-2 and TRBJ2-7; 11 bases are a match to TRBD1. Trimming at V came to 5 bases and at J to 4 bases, leaving 4 bases not matched to a gene. CDR1 is SGHAT and CDR2 is FQNNGV in the germline V gene. The length of the CDR3 is 14 residues. This CDR3 is CASSPWDRGYEQYF. The CDR3 DNA reads as TGTGCCAGCAGCCCATGGGACAGGGGGTACGAGCAGTACTTC.

There are many counts of this clonotype. The CDR3: CASKFGVTPSYEQYF. In DNA form, the CDR3 reads TGTGCCAGCAAATTTGGAGTAACGCCAAGCTACGAGCAGTACTTC. The chain employs TRBV2 and TRBJ2-7; D is unresolved. The CDR3 runs 15 residues. V was clipped by 7 bases and J by 3 bases, with 19 bases between them. Germline values: CDR1 SNHLY, CDR2 FYNNEI.